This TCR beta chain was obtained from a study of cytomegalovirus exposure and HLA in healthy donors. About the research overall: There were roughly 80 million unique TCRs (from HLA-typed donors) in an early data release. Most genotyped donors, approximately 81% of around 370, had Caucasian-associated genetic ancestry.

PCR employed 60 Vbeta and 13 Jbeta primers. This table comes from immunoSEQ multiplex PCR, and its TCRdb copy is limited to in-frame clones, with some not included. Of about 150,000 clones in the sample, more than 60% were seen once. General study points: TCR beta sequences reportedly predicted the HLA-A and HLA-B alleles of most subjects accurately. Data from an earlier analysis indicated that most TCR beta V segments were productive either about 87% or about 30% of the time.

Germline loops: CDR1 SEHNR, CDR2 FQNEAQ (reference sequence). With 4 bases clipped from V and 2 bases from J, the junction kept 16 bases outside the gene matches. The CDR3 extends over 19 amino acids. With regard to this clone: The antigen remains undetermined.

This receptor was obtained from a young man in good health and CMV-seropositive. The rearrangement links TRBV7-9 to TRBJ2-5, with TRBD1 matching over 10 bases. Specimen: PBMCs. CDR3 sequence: CASSSEFPQDRGRQETQYF. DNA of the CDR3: TGTGCCAGCAGCTCGGAGTTCCCCCAGGACAGGGGGAGACAAGAGACCCAGTACTTC.